This T cell receptor beta chain came from a study of radiotherapy plus CTLA-4 blockade in lung cancer. General study findings and limits: Tumor-derived TCR clones expanded in blood after radiotherapy plus ipilimumab. Increased serum interferon-beta after radiation also reportedly predicted response strongly.

This clone has a handful of counts. The target antigen is unknown. Given a much more abundant clone one base away, this may be a read error. Participants had chemo-refractory metastatic non-small-cell lung cancer and were treated with focal radiation plus ipilimumab CTLA-4 blockade. Assay: immunoSEQ multiplex PCR; the TCRdb copy retains only in-frame clones and omits some. The table lists about 90,000 clones, about three quarters of them singletons, with over 11% in the top ten. This CDR3 is built from 15 residues. V was shortened by 0 bases and J by 4 bases, with 12 bases between the two germline ends. Germline CDR1 and CDR2: LGHNA and YNFKEQ.

The chain carries TRBV4-2 and TRBJ1-2; D call uncertain. The sample consisted of peripheral blood, taken from a patient treated with radiotherapy plus ipilimumab. This sequence was found in a human donor with non-small cell lung cancer that progressed on radiotherapy plus ipilimumab. CDR3 residues: CASSQDSAERYGYTF. The CDR3 DNA reads as TGTGCCAGCAGCCAAGACAGTGCAGAGCGCTATGGCTACACCTTC.